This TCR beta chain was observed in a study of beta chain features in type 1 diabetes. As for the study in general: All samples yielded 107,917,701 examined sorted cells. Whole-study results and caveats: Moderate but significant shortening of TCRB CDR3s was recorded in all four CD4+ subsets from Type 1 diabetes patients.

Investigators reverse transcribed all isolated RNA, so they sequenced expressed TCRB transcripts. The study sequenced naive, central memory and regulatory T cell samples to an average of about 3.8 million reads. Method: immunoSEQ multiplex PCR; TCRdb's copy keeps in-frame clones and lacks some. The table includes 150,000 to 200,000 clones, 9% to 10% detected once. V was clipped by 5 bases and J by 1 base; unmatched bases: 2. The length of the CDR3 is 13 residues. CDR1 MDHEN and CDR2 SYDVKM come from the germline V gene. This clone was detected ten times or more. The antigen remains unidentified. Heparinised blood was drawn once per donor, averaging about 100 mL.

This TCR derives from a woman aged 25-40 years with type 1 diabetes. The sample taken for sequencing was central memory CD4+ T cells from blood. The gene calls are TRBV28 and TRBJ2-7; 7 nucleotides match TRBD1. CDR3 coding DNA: TGTGCCAGCAGTAGGGGACAGTCCTACGAGCAGTACTTC. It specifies CASSRGQSYEQYF.